This T cell receptor (beta chain) was recovered during a study of beta chain features in type 1 diabetes. General observations from the study: Any PCR bias toward short templates would affect both groups alike. Shorter TCRB CDR3s, moderately but significantly so, were found in Type 1 diabetes patients in all four CD4+ subsets. The study left unresolved whether HLA type influences TCRB rearrangement. It was among patients, rather than healthy donors, that naive, central memory and Treg TCRB repertoires appeared more similar. Among type 1 diabetes patients, VDJ junctions had fewer insertions and more deletions.

Regarding this clone: Its antigen is currently unknown.

The CDR3 loop spans 14 amino acids. Per the germline V gene, CDR1 is SGDLS and CDR2 is YYNGEE. With 3 bases removed from V and 0 bases from J, the gap between germline ends came to 8 bases. As every portion of the isolated RNA was reverse transcribed, the sequencing read expressed TCRB transcripts. Repertoires were generated with immunoSEQ multiplex PCR, while TCRdb's copy carries only in-frame clones and drops some. The sample shows 600,000 or so clones, roughly an eighth of them seen only once. The sequence was obtained from a man between 18 and 35 years old with type 1 diabetes. The sample consisted of naive CD4+ T cells from blood. This sequence joins TRBV9 and TRBJ2-3; the D call may be TRBD1 or TRBD2 (6 bases each). CDR3 sequence: CASSEGGSTDTQYF. For the CDR3, the DNA is TGTGCCAGCAGCGAGGGGGGAAGCACAGATACGCAGTATTTT.